This T cell receptor beta chain derives from a study of cytomegalovirus exposure and HLA in healthy donors. Overall study findings and caveats: Later analysis identified 16,951 TCR beta sequences associated with HLA alleles, using a false discovery rate threshold of 0.05.

Note on this clone: The antigen is undetermined. One junction end does not reproduce the germline sequence, and a read error may be involved.

The PCR was carried out with 60 Vbeta primers and 13 Jbeta primers. TCRdb's table, derived via immunoSEQ multiplex PCR, lists solely in-frame clones and lacks some. The sample consists of about 90,000 clones, around 81% of them appearing once. Germline loops: CDR1 LNHDA, CDR2 SQIVND (reference sequence). This CDR3 has 15 amino acids. Nominally healthy donors provided the samples, though records likely missed some immune exposures. The sequence was obtained from a man younger than 40 in good health and CMV-seronegative. The V and J genes are TRBV19 and TRBJ1-5; D is possibly TRBD1 (6 bases). Sequenced input: PBMCs. The CDR3, as DNA: TGTGCCAGTAGCATAGGGACAATAAGCAATCAGCCCCAGCATTTT. This gives the protein CASSIGTISNQPQHF.